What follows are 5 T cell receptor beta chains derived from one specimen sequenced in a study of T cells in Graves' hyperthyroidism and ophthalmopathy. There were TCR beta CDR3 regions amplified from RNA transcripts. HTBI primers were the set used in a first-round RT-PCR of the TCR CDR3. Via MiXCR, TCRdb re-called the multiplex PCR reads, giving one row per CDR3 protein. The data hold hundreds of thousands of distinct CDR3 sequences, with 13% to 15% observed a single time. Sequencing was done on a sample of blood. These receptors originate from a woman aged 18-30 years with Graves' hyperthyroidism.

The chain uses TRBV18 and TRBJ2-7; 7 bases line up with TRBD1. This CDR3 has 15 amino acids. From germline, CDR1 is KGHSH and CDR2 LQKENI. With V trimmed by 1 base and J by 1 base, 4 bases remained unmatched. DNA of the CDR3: TGTGCCAGCTCACCACGAAAGACAGGGTCCTACGAGCAGTACTTC. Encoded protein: CASSPRKTGSYEQYF.

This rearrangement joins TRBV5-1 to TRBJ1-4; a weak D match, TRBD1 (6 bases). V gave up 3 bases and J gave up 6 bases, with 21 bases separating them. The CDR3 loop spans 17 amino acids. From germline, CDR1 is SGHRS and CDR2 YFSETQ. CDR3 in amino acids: CASSSNRRQGRDEKLFF. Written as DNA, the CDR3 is TGCGCCAGCAGCTCAAATCGTCGGCAGGGGAGGGATGAAAAACTGTTTTTT.

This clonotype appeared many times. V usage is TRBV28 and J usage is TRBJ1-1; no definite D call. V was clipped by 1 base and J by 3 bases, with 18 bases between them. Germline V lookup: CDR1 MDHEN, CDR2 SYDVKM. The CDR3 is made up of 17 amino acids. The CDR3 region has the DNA TGTGCCAGCAGTTTATCCCCATTAACATCGGAGTACACTGAAGCTTTCTTT. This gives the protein CASSLSPLTSEYTEAFF.

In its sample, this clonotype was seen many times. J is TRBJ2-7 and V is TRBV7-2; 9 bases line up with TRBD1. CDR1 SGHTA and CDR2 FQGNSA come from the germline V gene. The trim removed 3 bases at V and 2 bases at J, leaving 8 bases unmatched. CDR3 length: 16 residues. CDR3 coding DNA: TGTGCCAGCAGCTTCCGAACAGGGGGCCTCACCTACGAGCAGTACTTC. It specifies CASSFRTGGLTYEQYF.

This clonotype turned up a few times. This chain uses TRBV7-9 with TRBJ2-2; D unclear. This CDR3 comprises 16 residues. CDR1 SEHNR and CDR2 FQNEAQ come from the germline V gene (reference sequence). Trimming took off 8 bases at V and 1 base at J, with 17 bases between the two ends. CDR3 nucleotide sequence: TGTGCCAGCCCCCCGGGTCAAGGCGGGAACACCGGGGAGCTGTTTTTT. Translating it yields CASPPGQGGNTGELFF.